This entry concerns a single T cell receptor (beta chain). These data belong to a study of blood T cell repertoires in COVID-19. TCRdb's copy holds only in-frame clones and misses some; the assay was immunoSEQ multiplex PCR. This sample carries 250,000 to 300,000 clones, 70% to 90% of them seen once, and the ten largest clones take about 6%. In germline, CDR1 is SGHTA, CDR2 FQGNSA. V lost 5 bases, J lost 5 bases, and 11 bases stayed unmatched. This CDR3 comprises 15 residues. The sample taken for sequencing was peripheral blood. The chain recombines TRBV7-2 with TRBJ2-7; 8 bases align to TRBD1. This TCR was recovered from a woman aged 45-65 years with COVID-19, enrolled during active disease. CDR3 sequence: CASSPWTGNEDEQYF. The CDR3 bases are TGTGCCAGCAGCCCGTGGACAGGGAACGAGGACGAGCAGTACTTC.